Listed below are T cell receptor beta chains from one sample, sequenced in a study of blood T cell repertoires in COVID-19. Profiling relied on immunoSEQ multiplex PCR, and the TCRdb table lists in-frame clones only, not all of them. In the table there are about 240,000 clones, 80% to 90% of which are singletons. Sequences were obtained from peripheral blood. Source of these receptors: a man over 45 with acute or convalescent COVID-19. CDR3s include the opening cysteine and the closing phenylalanine or tryptophan. Each record gives: CDR3 DNA, CDR3 protein, clone size, D gene, V gene, J gene. D genes are given only for firm matches. For some rows the clone size is stated as once, few or many, or as a class when expanded; others skip it.

CDR3 DNA: TGTGCCAGCAGTCGCACAGGAGTCTCTGGAAACACCATATATTTT
CDR3 protein: CASSRTGVSGNTIYF
clone size: .
D gene: .
V gene: TRBV6-5
J gene: TRBJ1-3

CDR3 DNA: TGCGCCAGCAGCTTGTTAAATTCGGGGGTTGATGGCTACACCTTC
CDR3 protein: CASSLLNSGVDGYTF
clone size: .
D gene: .
V gene: TRBV5-1
J gene: TRBJ1-2

CDR3 DNA: TGTGCCAGCAGCATCGGGACAGGGGACTATGGCTACACCTTC
CDR3 protein: CASSIGTGDYGYTF
clone size: .
D gene: TRBD1
V gene: TRBV7-8
J gene: TRBJ1-2

CDR3 DNA: TGCGCCAGCAGCCAAGAGGACTGGTCTCCTGAATTCGAGCAGTACTTC
CDR3 protein: CASSQEDWSPEFEQYF
clone size: .
D gene: .
V gene: TRBV4-1
J gene: TRBJ2-7

CDR3 DNA: TGTGCCAGCAGCGTAGTTGGCAGGGAGGACACCGGGGAGCTGTTTTTT
CDR3 protein: CASSVVGREDTGELFF
clone size: .
D gene: .
V gene: TRBV9
J gene: TRBJ2-2

CDR3 DNA: TGTGCCAGCAGCCCAGGGAGACTAGCGGGAGGGCCGGGCACAGATACGCAGTATTTT
CDR3 protein: CASSPGRLAGGPGTDTQYF
clone size: .
D gene: TRBD2
V gene: TRBV11-3
J gene: TRBJ2-3

CDR3 DNA: TGTGCCAGCAGTGCGGACTGGCCGGGTAATGAGCAGTTCTTC
CDR3 protein: CASSADWPGNEQFF
clone size: .
D gene: .
V gene: TRBV2
J gene: TRBJ2-1

CDR3 DNA: TGTGCCTGGAGTGTTTGGCGGGCAGGTTCCTACGAGCAGTACTTC
CDR3 protein: CAWSVWRAGSYEQYF
clone size: once
D gene: .
V gene: TRBV30
J gene: TRBJ2-7

CDR3 DNA: TGTGCCAGCTCATACCGACAGGGTGACGAGCAGTACTTC
CDR3 protein: CASSYRQGDEQYF
clone size: .
D gene: TRBD1
V gene: TRBV18
J gene: TRBJ2-7

CDR3 DNA: TGTGCCAGCAGTTTAGGGGGGACAGGCCTTAGAGGCTACACCTTC
CDR3 protein: CASSLGGTGLRGYTF
clone size: .
D gene: TRBD1
V gene: TRBV27
J gene: TRBJ1-2

CDR3 DNA: TGTGCCAGCAGTTCGCGGACTAGCTGGAATGATGAGCAGTTCTTC
CDR3 protein: CASSSRTSWNDEQFF
clone size: .
D gene: TRBD2
V gene: TRBV27
J gene: TRBJ2-1

CDR3 DNA: TGCGCCAGCGGACTTGAGGGGGCCGTCGGGGAGACCCAGTACTTC
CDR3 protein: CASGLEGAVGETQYF
clone size: few
D gene: TRBD1
V gene: TRBV5-1
J gene: TRBJ2-5

CDR3 DNA: TGTGCCAGCAGTGACAGGGGGCATGACACCGGGGAGCTGTTTTTT
CDR3 protein: CASSDRGHDTGELFF
clone size: .
D gene: TRBD1
V gene: TRBV6-1
J gene: TRBJ2-2

CDR3 DNA: TGTGCCAGTAGTATTGCCGGGAATCAGCCCCAGCATTTT
CDR3 protein: CASSIAGNQPQHF
clone size: .
D gene: .
V gene: TRBV19
J gene: TRBJ1-5

CDR3 DNA: TGCGCCAGCAGTGACCGGACAGGGGAAGTAGCTGAGCAGTTCTTC
CDR3 protein: CASSDRTGEVAEQFF
clone size: .
D gene: TRBD1
V gene: TRBV10-1
J gene: TRBJ2-1

CDR3 DNA: TGTGCCAGCAGTAAGCGGGAGTTCCCCTACGAGCAGTACTTC
CDR3 protein: CASSKREFPYEQYF
clone size: .
D gene: TRBD2
V gene: TRBV11-3
J gene: TRBJ2-7

CDR3 DNA: TGTGCCAGCAGGGCAGGGATCTCGAACGAGCAGTACTTC
CDR3 protein: CASRAGISNEQYF
clone size: .
D gene: .
V gene: TRBV27
J gene: TRBJ2-7

CDR3 DNA: TGTGCCAGCAGCTTGGCCCCAGAAACAGCCTACGAGCAGTACTTC
CDR3 protein: CASSLAPETAYEQYF
clone size: .
D gene: .
V gene: TRBV5-6
J gene: TRBJ2-7

CDR3 DNA: TGTGCCAGCAGTTACCCGCCGGGACAGGGTTCCTATGGCTACACCTTC
CDR3 protein: CASSYPPGQGSYGYTF
clone size: .
D gene: TRBD1
V gene: TRBV6-5
J gene: TRBJ1-2

CDR3 DNA: TGTGCCAGCAGCTTAGGCCAAGGGGCCGGGAGGCCCCAGCATTTT
CDR3 protein: CASSLGQGAGRPQHF
clone size: .
D gene: .
V gene: TRBV13
J gene: TRBJ1-5

CDR3 DNA: TGCGCCAGCAGCTTGGACGCAGGGGGTCCCCAGCCCCAGCATTTT
CDR3 protein: CASSLDAGGPQPQHF
clone size: .
D gene: TRBD1
V gene: TRBV5-1
J gene: TRBJ1-5

CDR3 DNA: TGTGCCACCAGCAGGGGGGGGGCTGGAGCTTTCTTT
CDR3 protein: CATSRGGAGAFF
clone size: .
D gene: .
V gene: TRBV15
J gene: TRBJ1-1

CDR3 DNA: TGTGCCAGTAGTATCGAGGGCAGGTGGAATGAAAAACTGTTTTTT
CDR3 protein: CASSIEGRWNEKLFF
clone size: .
D gene: .
V gene: TRBV19
J gene: TRBJ1-4